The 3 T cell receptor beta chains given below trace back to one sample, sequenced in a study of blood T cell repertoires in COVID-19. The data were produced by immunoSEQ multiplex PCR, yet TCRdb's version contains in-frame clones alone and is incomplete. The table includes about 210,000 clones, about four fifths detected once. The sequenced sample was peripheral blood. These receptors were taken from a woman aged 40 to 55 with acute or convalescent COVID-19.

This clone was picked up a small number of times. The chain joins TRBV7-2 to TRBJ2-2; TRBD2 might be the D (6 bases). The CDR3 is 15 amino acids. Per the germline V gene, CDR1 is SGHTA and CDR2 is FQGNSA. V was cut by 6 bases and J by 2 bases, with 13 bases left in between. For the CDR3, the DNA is TGTGCCAGCAGGTCCGCGGGGTTTAACACCGGGGAGCTGTTTTTT. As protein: CASRSAGFNTGELFF.

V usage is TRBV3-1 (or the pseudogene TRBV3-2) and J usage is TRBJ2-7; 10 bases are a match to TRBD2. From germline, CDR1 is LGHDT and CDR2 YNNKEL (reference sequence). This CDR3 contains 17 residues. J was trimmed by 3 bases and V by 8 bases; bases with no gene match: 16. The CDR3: CASGLSTGLAGVYEQYF. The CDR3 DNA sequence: TGTGCCAGCGGATTATCTACAGGGCTAGCGGGAGTCTACGAGCAGTACTTC.

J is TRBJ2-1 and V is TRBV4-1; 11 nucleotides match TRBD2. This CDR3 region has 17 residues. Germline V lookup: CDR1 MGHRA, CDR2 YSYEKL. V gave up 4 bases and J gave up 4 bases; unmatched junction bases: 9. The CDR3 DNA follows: TGCGCCAGCAGCCGAGAGACTAGCGGGACTGCGTACAATGAGCAGTTCTTC. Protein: CASSRETSGTAYNEQFF.